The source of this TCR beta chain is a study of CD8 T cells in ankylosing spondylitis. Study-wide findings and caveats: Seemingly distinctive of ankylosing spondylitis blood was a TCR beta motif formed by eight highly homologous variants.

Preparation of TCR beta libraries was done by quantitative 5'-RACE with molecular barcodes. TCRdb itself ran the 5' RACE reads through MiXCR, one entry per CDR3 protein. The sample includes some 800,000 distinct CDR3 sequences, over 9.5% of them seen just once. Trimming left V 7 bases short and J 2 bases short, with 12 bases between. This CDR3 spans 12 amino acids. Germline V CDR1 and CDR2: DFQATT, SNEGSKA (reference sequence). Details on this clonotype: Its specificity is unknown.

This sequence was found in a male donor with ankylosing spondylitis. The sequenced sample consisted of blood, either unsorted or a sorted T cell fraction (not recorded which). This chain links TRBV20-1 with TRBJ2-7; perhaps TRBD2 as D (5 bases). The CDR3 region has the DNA TGCAGTGTTCTAGCAGTTACCTACGAGCAGTACTTC. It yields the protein CSVLAVTYEQYF.